This TCR beta chain was sequenced for a study of tumor and adjacent non-tumor tissue in lung cancer. Study as a whole: The cohort had 12 to 13 adenocarcinoma, 2 squamous cell and 1 small cell patients. Overall study findings and caveats: Tumor repertoires had a smaller top 100 clone share than normal lung.

The template was RNA from unsorted bulk tissue. A note on this clonotype: The antigen is unknown. One end of the junction does not line up with germline, which may come from a read error.

TCRbeta libraries were built with three rounds of nested PCR, modified from ARM-PCR. TCRdb processed the multiplex PCR reads anew with MiXCR; each CDR3 protein has one entry. The sample holds approximately 68,000 distinct CDR3 sequences, more than 70% seen once. The CDR3 is 14 residues long. The chain recombines TRBV12-3 or TRBV12-4 with TRBJ1-5; D is undetermined. Sequencing used lung tumor tissue. This sequence originates from a man aged 60 to 69 with non-small cell lung cancer. Written as DNA, the CDR3 is TGTGCCAGTAGTTACCTGGGGAGCAATGAGCCCCAGCATTTT. This encodes CASSYLGSNEPQHF.